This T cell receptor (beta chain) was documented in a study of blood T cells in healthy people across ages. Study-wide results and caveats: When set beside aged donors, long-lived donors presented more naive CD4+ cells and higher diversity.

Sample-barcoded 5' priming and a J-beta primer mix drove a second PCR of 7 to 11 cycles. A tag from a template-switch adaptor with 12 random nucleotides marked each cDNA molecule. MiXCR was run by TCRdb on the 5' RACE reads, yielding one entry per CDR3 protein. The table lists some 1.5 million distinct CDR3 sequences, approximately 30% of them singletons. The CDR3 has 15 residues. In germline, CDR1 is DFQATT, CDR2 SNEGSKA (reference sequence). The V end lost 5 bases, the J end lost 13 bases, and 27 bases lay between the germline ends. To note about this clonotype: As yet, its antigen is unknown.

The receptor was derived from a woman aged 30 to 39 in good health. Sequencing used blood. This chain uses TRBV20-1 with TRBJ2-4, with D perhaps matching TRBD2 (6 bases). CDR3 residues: CSARRPGSRTNEQYF. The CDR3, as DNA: TGCAGTGCTCGACGCCCCGGGAGTCGGACAAATGAGCAGTACTTC.